The rows below give T cell receptor beta chains drawn from one sample of a study of molecular identifiers for immune sequencing clone quantification. TCRdb processed the PCR reads anew with MiXCR; each CDR3 protein has one entry. The sample lists more than 300,000 distinct CDR3 sequences; about a fifth were seen once. Sequencing was done on a sample of naive CD8+ T cells from blood, with Jurkat cell RNA spiked in. The receptors were sampled from a human donor in good health. Some libraries in this study had Jurkat cell RNA spiked in. Each CDR3 is given with its conserved first and last residue. A D gene is named only where the DNA matches it firmly. A row's size may be missing; if present it is once, few, many or a size class.

D gene	V gene	J gene	clone size	CDR3 DNA	CDR3 protein
TRBD2	TRBV4-1	TRBJ2-1	once	TGCGCCAGCAGCCAAGTCCAAGCGGGGGCGTCACGGGAGCAGTTCTTC	CASSQVQAGASREQFF
TRBD1	TRBV30	TRBJ1-1	many	TGTGCCTGGAGCGGGGTCAGGGGGGGCACTGAAGCTTTCTTT	CAWSGVRGGTEAFF
-	TRBV5-4	TRBJ1-4	many	TGTGCCAGCAGGGACACGACTAATGAAAAACTGTTTTTT	CASRDTTNEKLFF
-	TRBV3-1	TRBJ2-2	many	TGTGCCAGCAGCCAAGATAACACCGGGGAGCTGTTTTTT	CASSQDNTGELFF
TRBD2	TRBV6-5	TRBJ2-3	-	TGTGCCAGCAGCCCCGGGAGGCTGGCCGGGACTAGCGGGAGGGCCTGGTCAGATACGCAGTATTTT	CASSPGRLAGTSGRAWSDTQYF
-	TRBV7-9	TRBJ2-3	few	TGTGCCAGCAGCCCCCCCCCGGAGGGGATTAGCACAGATACGCAGTATTTT	CASSPPPEGISTDTQYF
-	TRBV7-9	TRBJ2-7	many	TGTGCCAGCAGCAGGCCGGGAGTATGGAACGAGCAGTACTTC	CASSRPGVWNEQYF
TRBD1	TRBV7-9	TRBJ2-1	-	TGTGCCAGCAGCTCCACCGATTACGGGACAGGGTTAGAAAATGAGCAGTTCTTC	CASSSTDYGTGLENEQFF
-	TRBV4-1	TRBJ2-6	many	TGCGCCAGCAGCCCCAGGGATTCTGGGGCCAACGTCCTGACTTTC	CASSPRDSGANVLTF
-	TRBV30	TRBJ2-3	-	TGTGCCTGGAGTAAGATCGATGGAGATACGCAGTATTTT	CAWSKIDGDTQYF
-	TRBV7-9	TRBJ2-2	-	TGTGCCAGCAGCTTACCCAAGAACACCGGGGAGCTGTTTTTT	CASSLPKNTGELFF
-	TRBV13	TRBJ2-7	-	TGTGCCAGCAGCCCAAAGGGGGGGGTTGCCTGCGAGCAGTACTTC	CASSPKGGVACEQYF
TRBD1	TRBV30	TRBJ2-5	many	TGTGCCTGGAGTGAAACGACAGGGGTAAGAGAGACCCAGTACTTC	CAWSETTGVRETQYF
-	TRBV20-1	TRBJ2-7	many	TGCAGTGCTAGTCAGGGTTGGCCTGAAGGGCAGTACTTC	CSASQGWPEGQYF
-	TRBV6-5	TRBJ1-6	many	TGTGCCAGCAACCCCAACCGGGATTCACCCCTCCACTTT	CASNPNRDSPLHF
TRBD2	TRBV7-9	TRBJ2-5	few	TGTGCCAGCATCGACTCTACAGCGGGGTACCAAGAGACCCAGTACTTC	CASIDSTAGYQETQYF
-	TRBV18	TRBJ2-5	-	TGTGCCACCCACACTTCGGACAAACGGTGGGAGACCCAGTACTTC	CATHTSDKRWETQYF
TRBD1	TRBV11-2	TRBJ1-2	many	TGTGCCAGCAGCTTTATGACAGGGGCTGGCTACACCTTC	CASSFMTGAGYTF
-	TRBV5-1	TRBJ1-5	many	TGCGCCAGCAGCTTGGCCGGGGGGAGCAATCAGCCCCAGCATTTT	CASSLAGGSNQPQHF
TRBD1	TRBV29-1	TRBJ2-2	few	TGCAGCGTTAGACCGACAGGGGCCGGGGAGCTGTTTTTT	CSVRPTGAGELFF
TRBD2	TRBV12-3/TRBV12-4	TRBJ2-1	-	TGTGCCAGCAGTACCCGACTAGCAGGGCTTGAGCAGTTCTTC	CASSTRLAGLEQFF
-	TRBV2	TRBJ2-1	few	TGTGCCAGCAGAGAGAAGGGGGGGGTAGGTGAGCAGTTCTTC	CASREKGGVGEQFF
-	TRBV27	TRBJ2-7	-	TGTGCCAGCAGTACGAAGGGGACATCGAGCTCCTACGAGCAGTACTTC	CASSTKGTSSSYEQYF
-	TRBV3-1	TRBJ2-3	few	TGTGCCAGCAGCCATCAATCGGATACTAGCACAGATACGCAGTATTTT	CASSHQSDTSTDTQYF
-	TRBV4-3	TRBJ1-4	-	TGCGCCAGCAGCTCGAGTAGGGGGGCTGTAAATGAAAAACTGTTTTTT	CASSSSRGAVNEKLFF
-	TRBV11-2	TRBJ2-5	many	TGTGCCAGCAGCTCATACCCGGACAGCTTCCAAGAGACCCAGTACTTC	CASSSYPDSFQETQYF
-	TRBV19	TRBJ1-5	many	TGTGCCACCCGAGGGTACGGTCAGCCCCAGCATTTT	CATRGYGQPQHF
TRBD1	TRBV7-8	TRBJ2-2	many	TGTGCCAGCAGCTTAGCCCCGACAGGGGGGGCCGGGGAGCTGTTTTTT	CASSLAPTGGAGELFF
-	TRBV6-5	TRBJ1-1	-	TGTGCCAGCAGTTTGGAGTCAGGTTTCCTGAACACTGAAGCTTTCTTT	CASSLESGFLNTEAFF
TRBD2	TRBV29-1	TRBJ2-3	many	TGCAGCGCTCAGATAGCGGGAGAATTAGATACGCAGTATTTT	CSAQIAGELDTQYF
TRBD2	TRBV7-2	TRBJ2-2	many	TGTGCCAGCAGTCATGGACTAGCGGGGTTCGCGAACACCGGGGAGCTGTTTTTT	CASSHGLAGFANTGELFF
TRBD1	TRBV6-2/TRBV6-3	TRBJ1-2	-	TGTGCCAGCAGCTCCCCTGTGACAGGGGTCTATGGCTACACCTTC	CASSSPVTGVYGYTF
-	TRBV6-1	TRBJ2-7	few	TGTGCCAGCAGTGCGGGCAGTTACGAGCAGTACTTC	CASSAGSYEQYF
TRBD2	TRBV7-2	TRBJ2-3	many	TGTGCCAGCAGCCCTTATAGCGGGTCAAGCACAGATACGCAGTATTTT	CASSPYSGSSTDTQYF
-	TRBV7-9	TRBJ2-6	-	TGTGCCAGCAGCCCCGCGGGGTGGTCTGGGGCCAACGTCCTGACTTTC	CASSPAGWSGANVLTF
-	TRBV11-2	TRBJ2-3	many	TGTGCCAGCAGCTTCCTGCTAGCGCCGAGCACAGATACGCAGTATTTT	CASSFLLAPSTDTQYF
-	TRBV6-2/TRBV6-3	TRBJ1-1	few	TGTGCCAGCAGTTACTGGCAGAACACTGAAGCTTTCTTT	CASSYWQNTEAFF
TRBD1	TRBV5-1	TRBJ2-6	many	TGCGCCAGCAGCTCCGGACAGGCCGGTCTTCTGGGGTTCTCTGGGGCCAACGTCCTGACTTTC	CASSSGQAGLLGFSGANVLTF
-	TRBV7-9	TRBJ1-5	many	TGTGCCAGCAGCGGGGTAGGCAATCAGCCCCAGCATTTT	CASSGVGNQPQHF
-	TRBV12-3/TRBV12-4	TRBJ2-5	many	TGTGCCAGCAGGGTGACAGTTGAAGAGACCCAGTACTTC	CASRVTVEETQYF
TRBD1	TRBV5-6	TRBJ2-7	many	TGTGCCAGCAGCTTTACCGGGACAGAGTACGAGCAGTACTTC	CASSFTGTEYEQYF
-	TRBV7-8	TRBJ2-1	many	TGTGCCAGCAGCTTAATAGAATACAATGAGCAGTTCTTC	CASSLIEYNEQFF
-	TRBV3-1	TRBJ2-5	many	TGTGCCAGCAGCCATACCTCAGAGACCCAGTACTTC	CASSHTSETQYF
-	TRBV4-3	TRBJ1-2	many	TGCGCCAGCAGCCAAGATCGGGGGTACGAGGAGAACTATGGCTACACCTTC	CASSQDRGYEENYGYTF
TRBD2	TRBV27	TRBJ2-7	-	TGTGCCAGCAGGCTTGAGTCTAGCGGTTACGAGCAGTACTTC	CASRLESSGYEQYF